One and the same sample provided the 2 T cell receptor beta chains below, sequenced in a study of blood T cell repertoires in COVID-19. TCRdb keeps only in-frame clones here, not all; method: immunoSEQ multiplex PCR. The sample yields fewer than 250,000 clones, approximately 82% seen once. Material for sequencing was peripheral blood. The receptors derive from a woman between 65 and 79 years old with active or convalescent COVID-19.

The rearrangement joins TRBV27 to TRBJ1-1; no clear D. Germline CDR1 reads MNHEY; CDR2 reads SMNVEV (reference sequence). V was clipped by 5 bases and J by 3 bases, with 13 bases between them. The CDR3 runs 14 residues. DNA for the CDR3: TGTGCCAGCAGTACCGACTGGATAGACACTGAAGCTTTCTTT. Translating gives CASSTDWIDTEAFF.

J is TRBJ1-1 and V is TRBV6-5; 7 bases agree with TRBD1. V trimming: 6 bases; J trimming: 8 bases; junction bases outside the gene matches: 15. The CDR3 sequence is 15 residues long. Germline lookup yields CDR1 MNHEY and CDR2 SVGAGI. CDR3 sequence: CASRTLMASGGEAFF. The DNA of the CDR3 is TGTGCCAGCAGAACCCTGATGGCTTCAGGGGGGGAAGCTTTCTTT.